The clone carrying this TCR beta chain was seen only a few times. Its antigen is not identified. The data stem from a study of T cells in Graves' hyperthyroidism and ophthalmopathy. About the study: Peripheral blood was obtained at initial diagnosis, preceding any treatment.

Findings and caveats of the study: The model foresaw ophthalmopathy a median roughly 6.5 months prior to onset. Peripheral blood also featured most of the thyroid clonotypes expanded above 0.001.

Regions amplified from RNA transcripts were the TCR beta CDR3 regions. A first-round RT-PCR of the TCR CDR3 used the HTBI primer set. TCRdb re-called the multiplex PCR reads through MiXCR, storing one row per CDR3 protein. The table has under 350,000 distinct CDR3 sequences, roughly 18% seen once; the top ten hold about 53%. Out of over 7.5 ml of fresh peripheral blood came the PBMCs. Sequencing was carried out using blood. The TCR was taken from a woman in her forties or fifties with Graves' hyperthyroidism.

CDR3 DNA: TGTGCCAGCAGCGTACACCCAGGGGAGAACACTGAAGCTTTCTTT. Its translation: CASSVHPGENTEAFF. V gene TRBV9 combines with J gene TRBJ1-1; the D gene is possibly TRBD1 (6 bases). The CDR3 extends over 15 amino acids. Deletions cut 1 base from V and 1 base from J, with 11 bases between. Looked up from germline, CDR1 is SGDLS and CDR2 is YYNGEE.